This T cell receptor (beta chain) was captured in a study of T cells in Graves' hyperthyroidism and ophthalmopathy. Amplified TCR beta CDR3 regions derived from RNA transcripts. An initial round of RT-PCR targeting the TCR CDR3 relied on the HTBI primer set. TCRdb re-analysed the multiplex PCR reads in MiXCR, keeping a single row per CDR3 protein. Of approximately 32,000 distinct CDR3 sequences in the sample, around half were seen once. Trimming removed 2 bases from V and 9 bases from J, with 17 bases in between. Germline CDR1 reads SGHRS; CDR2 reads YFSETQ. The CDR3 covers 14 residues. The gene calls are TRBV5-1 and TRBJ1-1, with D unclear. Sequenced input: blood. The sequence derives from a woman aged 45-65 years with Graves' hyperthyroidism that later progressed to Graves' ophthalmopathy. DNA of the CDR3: TGCGCCAGCAGCTTCTCCGGTTCGGGTAATAAAGCTTTCTTT. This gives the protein CASSFSGSGNKAFF.